This T cell receptor beta chain comes out of a study of cytomegalovirus exposure and HLA in healthy donors. CDR3 length: 15 amino acids. V dropped 2 bases and J dropped 3 bases, with 10 bases sitting between them. The germline gives CDR1 LNHDA, CDR2 SQIVND (reference sequence). Study-wide findings and caveats: Some V segments could not be told apart, so they were left out, TRBV6-2 and TRBV6-3 among them. It was approximately 150 TCR beta chains that were listed as cytomegalovirus-associated.

For this clone: As yet, its antigen is unknown.

PCR was performed using 60 Vbeta and 13 Jbeta primers. Produced via immunoSEQ multiplex PCR; TCRdb's table is partial and in-frame only. Of around 150,000 clones listed, about 77% are singletons. Sequenced material: PBMCs. This receptor was taken from a woman in her fifties or sixties in good health and CMV-seronegative. The V call is TRBV19, the J call TRBJ1-4; D is possibly TRBD1 (6 bases). In DNA form, the CDR3 reads TGTGCCAGTAGTATAAGGAGGACAGCTAATGAAAAACTGTTTTTT. This translates into CASSIRRTANEKLFF.